This T cell receptor (beta chain) appears in the sequencing data of a study of control samples from healthy donors and cancer patients. The method was immunoSEQ multiplex PCR; TCRdb's version includes in-frame clones alone and lacks a portion of them. In the table there are about 94,000 clones, 75% to 95% of which are singletons. CDR1 is SGHRS and CDR2 is YFSETQ in the germline V gene. Trimming cost V 1 base and J 5 bases; bases outside gene matches: 3. CDR3 length: 14 residues. This chain connects TRBV5-1 to TRBJ1-5; TRBD1 matches at 7 bases. Sequenced input: blood. The sequence came from a woman under 30 in good health. CDR3 loop: CASSLTGVDQPQHF. CDR3 DNA sequence: TGCGCCAGCAGCTTGACAGGGGTAGATCAGCCCCAGCATTTT.